The T cell receptor (beta chain) described here comes from a study of blood T cell repertoires in COVID-19. Across the study: Samples taken during acute and convalescent COVID-19 were collected in the United States, Italy and Spain. The analysed material was cDNA or gDNA that came from T cells, B-cell-depleted T cells, or PBMCs.

Original handling: How many nucleated cells were present was estimated from reference gene primer amplification. The protocol was immunoSEQ multiplex PCR, while the TCRdb copy is restricted to in-frame clones and leaves out a portion. V, J and clone size derive from that table, while D and trimming were established from the DNA sequence. This sample has some 250,000 clones, with around 83% found just once. The CDR3 totals 15 residues. Germline CDR1 and CDR2: LGHDT and YNNKEL (reference sequence). The V and J ends lost 4 bases and 3 bases, in that order; junction bases with no gene match: 8. This rearrangement joins TRBV3-1 (or the pseudogene TRBV3-2) to TRBJ2-7, with 8 bases that match TRBD2. The receptor was derived from a woman aged 18-35 years with acute or convalescent COVID-19. The sample was peripheral blood. This chain's CDR3 is CASSPGLAGIYEQYF. CDR3 in DNA: TGTGCCAGCAGCCCGGGTCTAGCGGGTATCTACGAGCAGTACTTC.